Listed below are T cell receptor beta chains from one sample, sequenced in a study of Ad26.COV2.S vaccination and SARS-CoV-2 variants. Profiled with immunoSEQ multiplex PCR; TCRdb holds only in-frame clones, not every one. Of 240,000 or so clones listed, 85% to 90% were seen once; the top ten hold about 10%. This material consisted of peripheral blood, taken in a trial of Ad26.COV2.S vaccine versus placebo. Source of these receptors: a person between 18 and 65 years old who received the Ad26.COV2.S COVID-19 vaccine or a placebo. The CDR3 runs from the conserved cysteine through the conserved F or W. A D gene is named only where the DNA matches it firmly. Size is stated for part of the rows, as once, few or many counts, or as a class when the clone is expanded.

j_gene: TRBJ2-1; v_gene: TRBV6-2/TRBV6-3; d_gene: TRBD1; abundance: -; CDR3nt: TGTGCCAGCAGCCCCGGGACAGGGCGCCTCTGGGATGAGCAGTTCTTC; CDR3aa: CASSPGTGRLWDEQFF
j_gene: TRBJ1-4; v_gene: TRBV9; d_gene: TRBD1; abundance: -; CDR3nt: TGTGCCAGCTCGAAGGGGGGACAGGGGACTAATGAAAAACTGTTTTTT; CDR3aa: CASSKGGQGTNEKLFF
j_gene: TRBJ1-2; v_gene: TRBV7-9; d_gene: -; abundance: -; CDR3nt: TGTGCCAGCAGCCCGGGTGGGGGTTTCGGCTACACCTTC; CDR3aa: CASSPGGGFGYTF
j_gene: TRBJ2-1; v_gene: TRBV4-3; d_gene: -; abundance: -; CDR3nt: TGCGCCAGCAGCCAAGATAACAGGGGAGGCTACAATGAGCAGTTCTTC; CDR3aa: CASSQDNRGGYNEQFF
j_gene: TRBJ2-1; v_gene: TRBV5-1; d_gene: -; abundance: -; CDR3nt: TGCGCCAGCAGCAAATCGAGAGTAGGGAGGAATGAGCAGTTCTTC; CDR3aa: CASSKSRVGRNEQFF
j_gene: TRBJ2-2; v_gene: TRBV7-6; d_gene: -; abundance: many; CDR3nt: TGTGCCAGCAGCTTAGAGGCAGGGCCCACCGGGGAGCTGTTTTTT; CDR3aa: CASSLEAGPTGELFF
j_gene: TRBJ2-5; v_gene: TRBV29-1; d_gene: -; abundance: -; CDR3nt: TGCAGCGTTAAACAGGGCCAAGAGACCCAGTACTTC; CDR3aa: CSVKQGQETQYF
j_gene: TRBJ2-1; v_gene: TRBV11-3; d_gene: TRBD2; abundance: -; CDR3nt: TGTGCCAGCAGCTTATACAGCGGGGGGGCCAATGAGCAGTTCTTC; CDR3aa: CASSLYSGGANEQFF
j_gene: TRBJ2-1; v_gene: TRBV25-1; d_gene: -; abundance: -; CDR3nt: TGTGCCAGCAGGGTAGCGGACTCCTACAATGAGCAGTTCTTC; CDR3aa: CASRVADSYNEQFF
j_gene: TRBJ2-7; v_gene: TRBV28; d_gene: -; abundance: -; CDR3nt: TGTGCCAGCAGTTTATTGACAGGTCGCACCTACGAGCAGTACTTC; CDR3aa: CASSLLTGRTYEQYF
j_gene: TRBJ2-1; v_gene: TRBV11-3; d_gene: TRBD2; abundance: -; CDR3nt: TGTGCCAGCAGCTTACAGCGGGGTCCCTACAATGAGCAGTTCTTC; CDR3aa: CASSLQRGPYNEQFF
j_gene: TRBJ1-2; v_gene: TRBV6-5; d_gene: -; abundance: -; CDR3nt: TGTGCCAGCAGTAACCCCCGCGATGGGGTCTATGGCTACACCTTC; CDR3aa: CASSNPRDGVYGYTF
j_gene: TRBJ2-3; v_gene: TRBV28; d_gene: TRBD2; abundance: -; CDR3nt: TGTGCCAGCAGTTTTGGGGGGGGAGGAACAGATACGCAGTATTTT; CDR3aa: CASSFGGGGTDTQYF
j_gene: TRBJ1-1; v_gene: TRBV4-2; d_gene: TRBD1; abundance: -; CDR3nt: TGTGCCAGCGGGGGAGTGGGACAGGCGAACACTGAAGCTTTCTTT; CDR3aa: CASGGVGQANTEAFF
j_gene: TRBJ2-5; v_gene: TRBV19; d_gene: TRBD2; abundance: -; CDR3nt: TGTGCCAGTAGTACCTGGACTAGCGGGTGGGAGACCCAGTACTTC; CDR3aa: CASSTWTSGWETQYF
j_gene: TRBJ2-4; v_gene: TRBV5-1; d_gene: -; abundance: -; CDR3nt: TGCGCCAGCAGCCCTTCGGGGTTGTCCAGAGAAGGGGGTATAGCCAAAAACATTCAGTACTTC; CDR3aa: CASSPSGLSREGGIAKNIQYF
j_gene: TRBJ2-2; v_gene: TRBV7-2; d_gene: TRBD2; abundance: -; CDR3nt: TGTGCCAGCAGCGCGTCGGGACTAGCGGGGGGTACCGGGGAGCTGTTTTTT; CDR3aa: CASSASGLAGGTGELFF
j_gene: TRBJ2-7; v_gene: TRBV19; d_gene: -; abundance: -; CDR3nt: TGTGCCACACGGTTCGGACCCTACGAGCAGTACTTC; CDR3aa: CATRFGPYEQYF
j_gene: TRBJ1-1; v_gene: TRBV28; d_gene: -; abundance: -; CDR3nt: TGTGCCAGCAGTTTACCCTCGGGTGATGGCACTGAAGCTTTCTTT; CDR3aa: CASSLPSGDGTEAFF
j_gene: TRBJ2-7; v_gene: TRBV7-9; d_gene: TRBD1; abundance: -; CDR3nt: TGTGCCAGCAGCCCTAGCCTCGACAGGGGCCACTACGAGCAGTACTTC; CDR3aa: CASSPSLDRGHYEQYF
j_gene: TRBJ1-1; v_gene: TRBV18; d_gene: TRBD1; abundance: -; CDR3nt: TGTGCCAGCTCCATGGGACAGCTAAACACTGAAGCTTTCTTT; CDR3aa: CASSMGQLNTEAFF
j_gene: TRBJ1-1; v_gene: TRBV28; d_gene: -; abundance: few; CDR3nt: TGTGCCAGCAGTTTAGCGAACACTGAAGCTTTCTTT; CDR3aa: CASSLANTEAFF
j_gene: TRBJ1-1; v_gene: TRBV18; d_gene: -; abundance: -; CDR3nt: TGTGCCAGCTCACCCGGACAGAACACTGAAGCTTTCTTT; CDR3aa: CASSPGQNTEAFF
j_gene: TRBJ2-5; v_gene: TRBV7-8; d_gene: -; abundance: -; CDR3nt: TGTGCCAGCAGCCCTTACCGCATTCGGGACCCGCGGGAGACCCAGTACTTC; CDR3aa: CASSPYRIRDPRETQYF
j_gene: TRBJ2-1; v_gene: TRBV5-1; d_gene: -; abundance: -; CDR3nt: TGCGCCAGCAGCCGGGGCCCAGGGAAGGATGAGCAGTTCTTC; CDR3aa: CASSRGPGKDEQFF
j_gene: TRBJ2-6; v_gene: TRBV27; d_gene: -; abundance: -; CDR3nt: TGTGCCAGCAGTTTATCGTACAGCCTCTCTGGGGCCAACGTCCTGACTTTC; CDR3aa: CASSLSYSLSGANVLTF
j_gene: TRBJ2-1; v_gene: TRBV12-5; d_gene: -; abundance: -; CDR3nt: TGTGCTAGTGGTTTGGTAACCCTGGCGGGATCCTACAATGAGCAGTTCTTC; CDR3aa: CASGLVTLAGSYNEQFF
j_gene: TRBJ1-1; v_gene: TRBV19; d_gene: -; abundance: -; CDR3nt: TGTGCCAGTAGTATCAATAAGAACACTGAAGCTTTCTTT; CDR3aa: CASSINKNTEAFF
j_gene: TRBJ2-2; v_gene: TRBV6-5; d_gene: TRBD2; abundance: few; CDR3nt: TGTGCCAGCAGTTACGGCGGGACTAGTCCCGGGGAGCTGTTTTTT; CDR3aa: CASSYGGTSPGELFF
j_gene: TRBJ1-3; v_gene: TRBV5-4; d_gene: TRBD1; abundance: -; CDR3nt: TGTGCCAGCAGCTTGGAGGGGGCAAAAGGAAACACCATATATTTT; CDR3aa: CASSLEGAKGNTIYF
j_gene: TRBJ1-1; v_gene: TRBV28; d_gene: -; abundance: -; CDR3nt: TGTGCCAGCAGTTTGGGTGAAGCTTTCTTT; CDR3aa: CASSLGEAFF
j_gene: TRBJ2-3; v_gene: TRBV10-2; d_gene: -; abundance: -; CDR3nt: TGCGCCAGCCTAAAGGGCGGGGATACGCAGTATTTT; CDR3aa: CASLKGGDTQYF
j_gene: TRBJ2-2; v_gene: TRBV5-1; d_gene: TRBD2; abundance: -; CDR3nt: TGCGCCAGCAGCCCTACCCACCTCGAACTAGCGGGGCTGGTTCCGAACACCGGGGAGCTGTTTTTT; CDR3aa: CASSPTHLELAGLVPNTGELFF
j_gene: TRBJ2-5; v_gene: TRBV18; d_gene: TRBD2; abundance: -; CDR3nt: TGTGCCAGCTCACCCCTCGGACTAGCGGGGGCAGAGACCCAGTACTTC; CDR3aa: CASSPLGLAGAETQYF
j_gene: TRBJ1-1; v_gene: TRBV5-6; d_gene: -; abundance: -; CDR3nt: TGTGCCAGCAGCTTTTACGTACGGGGTCAGCCTGAAGCTTTCTTT; CDR3aa: CASSFYVRGQPEAFF
j_gene: TRBJ1-2; v_gene: TRBV30; d_gene: TRBD1; abundance: -; CDR3nt: TGTGCCTGGACCCGGGACAGGGGGGATTATGGCTACACCTTC; CDR3aa: CAWTRDRGDYGYTF
j_gene: TRBJ1-1; v_gene: TRBV19; d_gene: -; abundance: few; CDR3nt: TGTGCCAGTAGTCCGCGTCCGGGAACTGAAGCTTTCTTT; CDR3aa: CASSPRPGTEAFF
j_gene: TRBJ2-1; v_gene: TRBV5-1; d_gene: TRBD1; abundance: -; CDR3nt: TGCGCCAGCAGCTTACCCACAGGGGCGATTTCGAATGAGCAGTTCTTC; CDR3aa: CASSLPTGAISNEQFF
j_gene: TRBJ2-1; v_gene: TRBV3-1/TRBV3-2; d_gene: -; abundance: -; CDR3nt: TGTGCCAGCAGCCAAAGGGGAAATGAGCAGTTCTTC; CDR3aa: CASSQRGNEQFF
j_gene: TRBJ2-3; v_gene: TRBV7-2; d_gene: -; abundance: -; CDR3nt: TGTGCCAGCAGCTTAGCGGTGAACAGCCCCACAGATACGCAGTATTTT; CDR3aa: CASSLAVNSPTDTQYF
j_gene: TRBJ2-1; v_gene: TRBV7-5; d_gene: -; abundance: -; CDR3nt: TGTGCCAGAAGCCCGGGACTACCAACGCCCAATGAGCAGTTCTTC; CDR3aa: CARSPGLPTPNEQFF
j_gene: TRBJ1-1; v_gene: TRBV7-2; d_gene: TRBD1; abundance: -; CDR3nt: TGTGCCAGCAGCTCCGGGACAGGGGGCACTGAAGCTTTCTTT; CDR3aa: CASSSGTGGTEAFF
j_gene: TRBJ1-5; v_gene: TRBV7-9; d_gene: -; abundance: -; CDR3nt: TGTGCCAGCAGCCTCGGGTCCTTAAATCAGCCCCAGCATTTT; CDR3aa: CASSLGSLNQPQHF
j_gene: TRBJ2-7; v_gene: TRBV19; d_gene: -; abundance: -; CDR3nt: TGTGCCAGTAGTAACCGGAAAGTCTCCTACGAGCAGTACTTC; CDR3aa: CASSNRKVSYEQYF
j_gene: TRBJ2-5; v_gene: TRBV25-1; d_gene: -; abundance: -; CDR3nt: TGTGCCAGCAGTGACCCCCTGACAGCCCAAGAGACCCAGTACTTC; CDR3aa: CASSDPLTAQETQYF
j_gene: TRBJ2-7; v_gene: TRBV27; d_gene: -; abundance: -; CDR3nt: TGTGCCAGCAGTCCCGGGGCCCTTCTCGCCTACGAGCAGTACTTC; CDR3aa: CASSPGALLAYEQYF
j_gene: TRBJ2-5; v_gene: TRBV4-2; d_gene: -; abundance: -; CDR3nt: TGTGCCAGCAGCCGGGACGCCCAAGAGACCCAGTACTTC; CDR3aa: CASSRDAQETQYF
j_gene: TRBJ1-2; v_gene: TRBV28; d_gene: -; abundance: -; CDR3nt: TGTGCCAGCAGCCTACAGCGGGGGTGGAACTATGGCTACACCTTC; CDR3aa: CASSLQRGWNYGYTF
j_gene: TRBJ2-3; v_gene: TRBV27; d_gene: TRBD2; abundance: -; CDR3nt: TGTGCCAGCAGGGGGGGGTTCACAGATACGCAGTATTTT; CDR3aa: CASRGGFTDTQYF
j_gene: TRBJ1-1; v_gene: TRBV7-2; d_gene: -; abundance: once; CDR3nt: TGTGCCAGCAGCTTAGGGGGGACGAACACTGAAGCTTTCTTT; CDR3aa: CASSLGGTNTEAFF
j_gene: TRBJ1-2; v_gene: TRBV10-2; d_gene: TRBD1; abundance: few; CDR3nt: TGCGCCAGCAGTGCCGGACAGGGGGCGGGGGGCTACACCTTC; CDR3aa: CASSAGQGAGGYTF
j_gene: TRBJ2-5; v_gene: TRBV2; d_gene: -; abundance: -; CDR3nt: TGTGCCAGCAGTGAGACACTTAACAGGGGCGGGAAGACCCAGTACTTC; CDR3aa: CASSETLNRGGKTQYF
j_gene: TRBJ2-2; v_gene: TRBV6-1; d_gene: -; abundance: once; CDR3nt: TGTGCCAGCAGTGAAGCAGGAGGGGGCGATTGGGTCGGGGAGCTGTTTTTT; CDR3aa: CASSEAGGGDWVGELFF
j_gene: TRBJ2-2; v_gene: TRBV19; d_gene: TRBD2; abundance: -; CDR3nt: TGTGCCAGTAGTGGCGGGGGGTCGGTCGGGGAGCTGTTTTTT; CDR3aa: CASSGGGSVGELFF
j_gene: TRBJ2-5; v_gene: TRBV7-2; d_gene: -; abundance: -; CDR3nt: TGTGCCAGCAGCTTAGAACCGATGAGGGAGACCCAGTACTTC; CDR3aa: CASSLEPMRETQYF